These 26 T cell receptor beta chains came from one sample sequenced in a study of identical twins. TCRdb independently ran MiXCR on the 5' RACE reads; one entry per CDR3 protein. The table lists roughly 750,000 distinct CDR3 sequences, 21% of them singletons, with 4% to 4.5% in the top ten. The data also belong to a second study, concerning T cells expressing NK-cell markers.

The specimen was PBMCs. The receptors originated from a woman under 30 in good health.

This clonotype was seen at least ten times. The rearrangement links TRBV20-1 to TRBJ1-6, with no clear D. The CDR3 covers 14 residues. Germline CDR1 DFQATT, CDR2 SNEGSKA (reference sequence). The V gene lost 0 bases and the J gene lost 6 bases, with 9 bases spanning the gap. The CDR3 region is CSAREGNPNSPLHF. CDR3 nucleotide sequence: TGCAGTGCTAGAGAGGGGAACCCTAATTCACCCCTCCACTTT.

The chain is built from TRBV20-1 and TRBJ2-3, with 12 bases matching TRBD2. The CDR3 has 14 residues. Germline CDR1 and CDR2: DFQATT and SNEGSKA (reference sequence). CDR3 sequence reads: CIPGLAGSTDTQYF. For the CDR3, the DNA is TGCATCCCCGGACTAGCGGGAAGCACAGATACGCAGTATTTT.

This clonotype occurred many times. V and J are TRBV12-3 or TRBV12-4 and TRBJ2-1, with D possibly being TRBD1 (5 bases). The CDR3 consists of 13 residues. V lost 2 bases and J lost 6, with 8 bases in between. The CDR3 region is CASSLRQTNEQFF. The CDR3 nucleotides read TGTGCCAGCAGTTTAAGACAGACCAATGAGCAGTTCTTC.

J is TRBJ2-7 and V is TRBV7-2, with 7 bases identical to TRBD2. The CDR3 spans 15 residues. Trimming took 5 bases from V and 4 from J; bases not matched to a gene: 11. CDR1 and CDR2 (germline): SGHTA, FQGNSA. The chain's CDR3 is CASSRELLATYEQYF. In DNA, the CDR3 is TGTGCCAGCAGCAGAGAACTACTAGCGACGTACGAGCAGTACTTC.

This clonotype was recorded a few times. The rearrangement joins TRBV9 to TRBJ2-7; 10 bases agree with TRBD1. Germline assignment: CDR1 SGDLS and CDR2 YYNGEE. This CDR3 has 15 amino acids. After removal of 6 bases from V and 5 bases from J, the junction contained 11 bases not matched to a gene. The CDR3 DNA sequence: TGTGCCAGCACCCGATCCCCGACAGGGGGCGACGAGCAGTACTTC. This translates into CASTRSPTGGDEQYF.

This chain links TRBV6-5 with TRBJ2-7; tentative D call: TRBD1 (6 bases). CDR3 length: 12 residues. Trimming removed 6 bases from V and 7 bases from J, with 13 bases in between. CDR1 MNHEY and CDR2 SVGAGI come from the germline V gene. In DNA, the CDR3 is TGTGCCAGCAGCCCGGACAGATGGGAGCAGTACTTC. This codes for CASSPDRWEQYF.

Turning to this clonotype: Germline is not matched at one junction end, which may reflect a read error. The rearrangement links TRBV20-1 to TRBJ2-7; 7 bases are shared with TRBD1. Germline CDR1 DFQATT, CDR2 SNEGSKA (reference sequence). The CDR3 length is 12 residues. CDR3 region: CSAHPPGRQGQF. DNA for the CDR3: TGCAGTGCTCATCCTCCAGGGAGACAGGGACAATTC.

The J gene is TRBJ2-7, the V gene TRBV6-2 or TRBV6-3; D ambiguous. V was pared by 2 bases and J by 2 bases, with 10 bases between. The CDR3 totals 14 residues. CDR1 and CDR2 from the germline V gene are MNHEY and SVGEGT. CDR3 sequence reads: CASSYERFTYEQYF. CDR3 bases: TGTGCCAGCAGTTACGAGAGGTTTACCTACGAGCAGTACTTC.

This clonotype showed up many times. The CDR3 coding sequence is TGTGCCAGCAGCTTAGAGCGATCTCCCCGGTACAATGAGCAGTTCTTC. This gives the protein CASSLERSPRYNEQFF. The gene calls are TRBV7-2 and TRBJ2-1; D is unresolved. Trimming took off 1 base at V and 4 bases at J, with 14 bases between the two ends. CDR3 size: 16 residues. Germline CDR1 and CDR2: SGHTA and FQGNSA.

J is TRBJ2-1 and V is TRBV20-1; 8 bases map to TRBD2. CDR1 and CDR2 (germline): DFQATT, SNEGSKA (reference sequence). J lost 11 bases, V lost 0 bases, and 12 bases had no gene match. The CDR3 runs 15 residues. The DNA of the CDR3 is TGCAGTGCTAGAGACGCGAGCGGGAGTACAAATAAGCAGTTCTTC. This translates into CSARDASGSTNKQFF.

The chain joins TRBV20-1 to TRBJ2-7; no clear D. This CDR3 spans 12 amino acids. Germline CDR1 reads DFQATT; CDR2 reads SNEGSKA (reference sequence). V was trimmed by 3 bases and J by 4 bases, leaving 10 bases between them. The CDR3 DNA reads TGCAGTGCTAGCAAGTCACCTTACGAGCAGTACTTC. The encoded protein is CSASKSPYEQYF.

The chain has TRBV20-1 and TRBJ1-6, with 10 nucleotides matching TRBD1. Per germline, CDR1 DFQATT and CDR2 SNEGSKA (reference sequence). The CDR3 sequence is 13 residues long. The ends lost 4 bases at V and 10 bases at J; junction bases unmatched: 4. CDR3 nucleotides: TGCAGTGCTAAAGGGACAGGGGTCTCACCCCTCCACTTT. This gives the protein CSAKGTGVSPLHF.

This clonotype came up many times. J is TRBJ1-2 and V is TRBV10-3; TRBD1 might be the D (6 bases). Germline V gene lookup returns CDR1 ENHRY and CDR2 SYGVKD. The CDR3 is 13 amino acids. V was trimmed by 10 bases and J by 4 bases, leaving 16 bases between them. The CDR3 DNA is TGTGCCACCGCAACCGGGACACCCTATGGCTACACCTTC. Translated, it gives CATATGTPYGYTF.

The V and J genes are TRBV20-1 and TRBJ1-1; 9 bases are shared with TRBD1. The V gene's germline CDR1 is DFQATT and CDR2 SNEGSKA (reference sequence). The CDR3 has 12 residues. The J segment lost 5 bases and the V segment lost 5 bases, leaving 3 bases of the junction unmatched. The CDR3 region has the DNA TGCAGTGCTTGGACAGGGGCGACTGAAGCTTTCTTT. It translates to CSAWTGATEAFF.

The table lists this clonotype with a few counts. The chain links TRBV10-3 to TRBJ2-2; 7 bases map to TRBD1. The CDR3 contains 11 residues. Germline CDR1 reads ENHRY; CDR2 reads SYGVKD. V lost 5 bases and J lost 14; bases outside the gene matches: 5. The CDR3 is CAISIQGILFF. The CDR3 coding sequence is TGTGCCATCAGTATACAGGGGATACTGTTTTTT.

J is TRBJ2-7 and V is TRBV3-1; 11 nucleotides align to TRBD2. V trimming: 0 bases; J trimming: 1 base; junction bases outside the gene matches: 11. Germline V gene lookup returns CDR1 LGHDT and CDR2 YNNKEL (reference sequence). CDR3 length: 19 residues. CDR3 coding DNA: TGTGCCAGCAGCCAAGATAAGTGGCTAGCGGGAGGTCGGTCCTACGAGCAGTACTTC. It encodes CASSQDKWLAGGRSYEQYF.

This clonotype was picked up a small number of times. The genes are TRBV14 and TRBJ2-7, with a possible D match to TRBD2 (5 bases). Trimming shortened V by 4 bases and J by 2 bases, and 9 bases separated the two germline ends. From germline, CDR1 is SGHDN and CDR2 FVKESK. This CDR3 is 13 amino acids long. CDR3 in DNA: TGTGCCAGCAGCCGAACGAGGGCCTACGAGCAGTACTTC. This sequence encodes CASSRTRAYEQYF. Complete variable domain (other parts from reference TRBV14 and TRBJ2-7): EAGVTQFPSHSVIEKGQTVTLRCDPISGHDNLYWYRRVMGKEIKFLLHFVKESKQDESGMPNNRFLAERTGGTYSTLKVQPAELEDSGVYFCASSRTRAYEQYFGPGTRLTVT.

The chain recombines TRBV9 with TRBJ2-1; unclear D gene. Germline-derived CDR1 and CDR2 are SGDLS and YYNGEE. Between the trimmed V and J ends, which lost 3 bases and 2 bases, there was a span of 12 bases. There are 15 residues in the CDR3. As DNA, the CDR3 is TGTGCCAGCAGCGCCTCTAGGGTTACCTACAATGAGCAGTTCTTC. It yields the protein CASSASRVTYNEQFF.

Details on this clonotype: A far larger clone lies a single base away; this is likely a read error. The V and J genes are TRBV6-5 and TRBJ2-7; D remains unclear. Germline V CDR1 and CDR2: MNHEY, SVGAGI. Trimming left V 4 bases short and J 6 bases short, with 7 bases between. The CDR3 has 11 residues. The CDR3 coding sequence is TGTGCCAGCAGTTGGGCAGGCGAGCAGTACTTC. Translating it yields CASSWAGEQYF.

This chain uses TRBV20-1 with TRBJ2-1, with 7 positions matching TRBD2. CDR1 is DFQATT and CDR2 is SNEGSKA in the germline V gene (reference sequence). The trim removed 5 bases at V and 10 bases at J, leaving 14 bases unmatched. The CDR3 is 14 amino acids. This CDR3 reads CSARPRMGGQEQFF. The CDR3 coding sequence is TGCAGTGCTCGCCCCCGAATGGGAGGGCAGGAGCAGTTCTTC.

The rearrangement joins TRBV29-1 to TRBJ1-1; the D is unclear. The CDR3 is made up of 13 amino acids. Germline CDR1 reads SQVTM; CDR2 reads ANQGSEA. Trimming stripped 5 bases from V and 2 bases from J, with 12 bases between. CDR3 amino acids: CSVSARLNTEAFF. The CDR3 DNA reads as TGCAGCGTTTCAGCCAGACTCAACACTGAAGCTTTCTTT.

This clonotype was counted at least ten times. The chain has TRBV6-2 or TRBV6-3 and TRBJ2-5; 9 nucleotides line up with TRBD2. CDR3 length equals 14 residues. The V segment lost 5 bases and the J segment 5 bases; nucleotides outside the gene matches: 6. Germline loops: CDR1 MNHEY, CDR2 SVGEGT. In nucleotides, the CDR3 is TGTGCCAGCAGTCCAGGGACTAGCAGCGAGACCCAGTACTTC. Protein sequence: CASSPGTSSETQYF.

This chain links TRBV10-3 with TRBJ2-7, with TRBD1 matching 10 bases. The CDR3 totals 13 residues. In germline, CDR1 is ENHRY, CDR2 SYGVKD. Trimming removed 10 bases from V and 3 bases from J; junction bases left unmatched: 6. CDR3: CATRDRGNYEQYF. The CDR3 DNA reads as TGTGCCACCCGGGACAGGGGAAACTACGAGCAGTACTTC.

This clonotype was counted a few times. The V and J genes are TRBV5-6 and TRBJ2-3; 10 nucleotides match TRBD2. Trimming took 1 base from V and 1 from J; bases not matched to a gene: 3. This CDR3 has 16 residues. Germline CDR1 reads SGHDT; CDR2 reads YYEEEE. Here the CDR3 reads CASSLQRGGGTDTQYF. As DNA, the CDR3 is TGTGCCAGCAGCTTGCAGCGGGGGGGGGGCACAGATACGCAGTATTTT.

This clonotype occurred a few times. The chain uses TRBV12-3 or TRBV12-4 and TRBJ2-3; D is ambiguous. The CDR3 covers 12 residues. Trimming pared 6 bases from V and 6 bases from J, leaving 10 bases between. Here the CDR3 reads CASSVFVDTQYF. CDR3 sequence (DNA): TGTGCCAGCAGCGTATTTGTTGATACGCAGTATTTT.

A single count supports this clonotype. This rearrangement joins TRBV18 to TRBJ2-2; the D gene is possibly TRBD1 (6 bases). CDR3 length: 13 residues. The V end was cut by 8 bases, the J end by 7 bases, with 14 bases between. Germline loops: CDR1 KGHSH, CDR2 LQKENI. This CDR3 is CASTYRDGGELFF. The CDR3, as DNA: TGTGCCAGCACATACAGGGACGGCGGGGAGCTGTTTTTT.